The clone carrying this T cell receptor beta chain has a single count. This entry comes from a study of shared clonotypes between healthy human individuals. On the study more broadly: Every donor yielded three CD4 naive, three CD4 memory, two CD8 naive and one CD8 memory plate.

For sorted subsets, roughly 210 ng DNA per replicate equaled roughly 30,000 T cell genomes. Libraries were prepared by immunoSEQ multiplex PCR; TCRdb keeps only in-frame clonotypes and omits some of them. The sample includes 2 million to 2.5 million clones, 85% to 95% of them seen just once. V was clipped by 7 bases and J by 6 bases, with 12 bases between them. CDR3 length: 13 amino acids. The germline gives CDR1 MNHNY, CDR2 SVGAGI (reference sequence). All of the donors resided in Nashville, Tennessee, and each was a Caucasian adult. Sequenced material: naive CD4+ T cells from PBMCs. Subset noted: CD45RA+ positively selected. The chain combines TRBV6-6 with TRBJ2-2, with D uncertain. The TCR originated in a man between 18 and 35 years old in good health. Some clones in this sample may be carry-over from other donors' samples. The CDR3 reads CASTQRDAGELFF. In DNA form, the CDR3 reads TGTGCCAGCACGCAGCGAGACGCCGGGGAGCTGTTTTTT.